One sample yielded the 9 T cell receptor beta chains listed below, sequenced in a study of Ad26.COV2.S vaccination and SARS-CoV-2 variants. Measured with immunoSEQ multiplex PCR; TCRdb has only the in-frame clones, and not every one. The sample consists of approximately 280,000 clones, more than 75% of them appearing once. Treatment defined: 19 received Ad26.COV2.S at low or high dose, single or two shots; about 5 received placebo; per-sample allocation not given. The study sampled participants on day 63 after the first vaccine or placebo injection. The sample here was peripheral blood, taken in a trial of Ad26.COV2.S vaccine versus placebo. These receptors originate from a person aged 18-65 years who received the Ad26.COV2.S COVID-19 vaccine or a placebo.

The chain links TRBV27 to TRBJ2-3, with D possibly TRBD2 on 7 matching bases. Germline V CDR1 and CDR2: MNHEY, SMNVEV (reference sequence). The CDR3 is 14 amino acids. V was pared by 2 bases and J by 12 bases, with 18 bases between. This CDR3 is CASSLRLGEGDQYF. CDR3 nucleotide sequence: TGTGCCAGCAGTTTAAGGCTTGGGGAGGGGGATCAGTATTTT.

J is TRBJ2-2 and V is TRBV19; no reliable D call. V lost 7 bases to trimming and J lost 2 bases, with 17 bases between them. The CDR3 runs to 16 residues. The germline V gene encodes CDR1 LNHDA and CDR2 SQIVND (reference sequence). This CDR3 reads CASTGRQSPNTGELFF. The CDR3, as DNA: TGTGCCAGTACCGGTCGACAATCCCCAAACACCGGGGAGCTGTTTTTT.

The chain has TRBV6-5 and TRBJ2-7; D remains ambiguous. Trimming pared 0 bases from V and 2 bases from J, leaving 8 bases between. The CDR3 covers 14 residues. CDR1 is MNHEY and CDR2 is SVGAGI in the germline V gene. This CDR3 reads CASSYSADTYEQYF. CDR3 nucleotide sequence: TGTGCCAGCAGTTACTCGGCAGATACCTACGAGCAGTACTTC.

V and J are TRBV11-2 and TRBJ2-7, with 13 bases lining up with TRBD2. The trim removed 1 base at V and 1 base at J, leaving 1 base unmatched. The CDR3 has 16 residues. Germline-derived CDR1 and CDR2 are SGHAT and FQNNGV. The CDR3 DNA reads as TGTGCCAGCAGCTTAGGGGGACTAGCGGGGTCCTACGAGCAGTACTTC. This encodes CASSLGGLAGSYEQYF.

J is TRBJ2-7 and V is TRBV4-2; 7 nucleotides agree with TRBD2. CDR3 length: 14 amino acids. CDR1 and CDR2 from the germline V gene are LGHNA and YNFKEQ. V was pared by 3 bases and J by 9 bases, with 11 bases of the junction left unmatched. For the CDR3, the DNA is TGTGCCAGCAGCCAGAGGGGAGGGTTGCAGAGGCAGTACTTC. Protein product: CASSQRGGLQRQYF.

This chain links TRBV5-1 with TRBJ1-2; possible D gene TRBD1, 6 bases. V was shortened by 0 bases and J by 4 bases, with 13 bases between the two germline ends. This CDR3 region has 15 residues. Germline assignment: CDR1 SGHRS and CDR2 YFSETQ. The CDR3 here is CASSLAGQHFYGYTF. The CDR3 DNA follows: TGCGCCAGCAGCTTGGCCGGACAGCATTTCTATGGCTACACCTTC.

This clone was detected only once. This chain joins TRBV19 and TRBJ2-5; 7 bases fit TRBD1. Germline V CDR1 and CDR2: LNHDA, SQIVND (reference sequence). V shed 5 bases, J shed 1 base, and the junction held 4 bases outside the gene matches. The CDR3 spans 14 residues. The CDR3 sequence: CASSADRIQETQYF. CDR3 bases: TGTGCCAGTAGTGCGGACAGGATCCAAGAGACCCAGTACTTC.

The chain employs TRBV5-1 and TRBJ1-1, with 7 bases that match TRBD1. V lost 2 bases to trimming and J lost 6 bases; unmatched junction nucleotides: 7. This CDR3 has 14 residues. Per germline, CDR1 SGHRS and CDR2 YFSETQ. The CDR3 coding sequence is TGCGCCAGCAGCTTTGGGACAGCAAATCCTGAAGCTTTCTTT. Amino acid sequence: CASSFGTANPEAFF.

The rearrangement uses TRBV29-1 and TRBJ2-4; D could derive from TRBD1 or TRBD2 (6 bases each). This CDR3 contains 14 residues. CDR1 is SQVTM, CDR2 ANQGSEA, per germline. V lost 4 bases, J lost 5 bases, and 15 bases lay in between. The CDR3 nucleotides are TGCAGCGTTGGCGGGGAGAGGGGGGAAAACATTCAGTACTTC. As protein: CSVGGERGENIQYF.